One and the same sample provided the 17 T cell receptor beta chains below, sequenced in a study of blood T cell repertoires in COVID-19. Profiled with immunoSEQ multiplex PCR; TCRdb holds only in-frame clones, not every one. The data show almost 350,000 clones, roughly 89% seen once. Input material: peripheral blood. The receptors derive from an older woman with COVID-19, enrolled during active disease.

With respect to this clone: Different DNA sequences within this sample yield the same CDR3. The chain joins TRBV7-2 to TRBJ1-2, with 8 bases aligning to TRBD1. The germline V gene has CDR1 SGHTA and CDR2 FQGNSA. This CDR3 is 13 amino acids long. With V trimmed by 5 bases and J by 4 bases, 3 bases remained unmatched. Here the CDR3 reads CASSPGQGYGYTF. In nucleotides, the CDR3 is TGTGCCAGCAGCCCAGGACAGGGCTATGGCTACACCTTC.

This clone was observed a single time. The genes are TRBV5-1 and TRBJ1-2; 8 positions match TRBD1. Per the germline V gene, CDR1 is SGHRS and CDR2 is YFSETQ. The junction had 11 bases not matched to a gene; V was cut back by 3 bases and J by 7 bases. This CDR3 has 15 amino acids. The CDR3 region is CASSYSPEQGVGYTF. For the CDR3, the DNA is TGCGCCAGCAGCTACTCCCCGGAACAGGGGGTTGGCTACACCTTC. The whole variable domain, remainder taken from reference TRBV5-1 and TRBJ1-2, is KAGVTQTPRYLIKTRGQQVTLSCSPISGHRSVSWYQQTPGQGLQFLFEYFSETQRNKGNFPGRFSGRQFSNSRSEMNVSTLELGDSALYLCASSYSPEQGVGYTFGSGTRLTVV.

This clone was seen a handful of times. The chain is built from TRBV5-6 and TRBJ1-3, with D unresolved. V was pared by 2 bases and J by 5 bases, with 14 bases between. The CDR3 covers 15 residues. Germline-derived CDR1 and CDR2 are SGHDT and YYEEEE. The CDR3 region has the DNA TGTGCCAGCAGCTTCGATTCCTGGCAACGAAACACCATATATTTT. Protein product: CASSFDSWQRNTIYF.

DNA for the CDR3: TGTGCCAGCAGACCACAGGTCGATAATGAAAAACTGTTTTTT. Encoded protein: CASRPQVDNEKLFF. This rearrangement joins TRBV6-5 to TRBJ1-4; TRBD1 is a possible D gene (5 bases). From germline, CDR1 is MNHEY and CDR2 SVGAGI. The CDR3 spans 14 residues. V lost 6 bases and J lost 4, with 12 bases in between.

This sequence joins TRBV20-1 and TRBJ1-2, with D unclear. The CDR3 consists of 12 residues. Per the germline V gene, CDR1 is DFQATT and CDR2 is SNEGSKA (reference sequence). V lost 3 bases, J lost 8 bases, and 13 bases lay in between. The CDR3 bases are TGCAGTGCTAGTCGGGTGGGAGTGGGCTACACCTTC. Its translation: CSASRVGVGYTF.

The CDR3 sequence: CASRSEGGASNQPQHF. The CDR3 region has the DNA TGTGCCAGTAGGTCCGAAGGTGGGGCAAGCAATCAGCCCCAGCATTTT. The chain couples TRBV19 to TRBJ1-5; TRBD1 might be the D (5 bases). Germline V CDR1 and CDR2: LNHDA, SQIVND (reference sequence). The length of the CDR3 is 16 residues. Trimming shortened V by 6 bases and J by 1 base, and 16 bases separated the two germline ends.

V gene TRBV6-1 combines with J gene TRBJ1-3; 9 bases fit TRBD1. This CDR3 is 18 amino acids long. The V and J ends lost 2 bases and 0 bases, in that order; junction bases with no gene match: 8. Germline CDR1 reads MNHNS; CDR2 reads SASEGT. In DNA, the CDR3 is TGTGCCAGCAGTGAATATGGGACAGGGCTTAGCTCTGGAAACACCATATATTTT. It specifies CASSEYGTGLSSGNTIYF.

The chain links TRBV11-2 to TRBJ1-5; D gene ambiguous. CDR3 length equals 14 residues. Germline CDR1 SGHAT, CDR2 FQNNGV. Trimming took off 0 bases at V and 6 bases at J, with 9 bases between the two ends. CDR3 nucleotide sequence: TGTGCCAGCAGCTTAGATCGCAGGTTTCAGCCCCAGCATTTT. This codes for CASSLDRRFQPQHF. Full variable domain (outside the CDR3, taken from reference TRBV11-2 and TRBJ1-5): EAGVAQSPRYKIIEKRQSVAFWCNPISGHATLYWYQQILGQGPKLLIQFQNNGVVDDSQLPKDRFSAERLKGVDSTLKIQPAKLEDSAVYLCASSLDRRFQPQHFGDGTRLSIL.

CDR3 region: CASSMAGRRNEKLFF. The CDR3, as DNA: TGTGCCAGCAGCATGGCGGGACGGAGGAATGAAAAACTGTTTTTT. The chain uses TRBV9 and TRBJ1-4; D is possibly TRBD1 (5 bases). V shed 4 bases and J shed 5 bases, with 15 bases lying between them. Germline assignment: CDR1 SGDLS and CDR2 YYNGEE. This CDR3 region has 15 residues.

The chain couples TRBV6-6 to TRBJ2-3, with unresolved D. Germline CDR1 is MNHNY and CDR2 is SVGAGI (reference sequence). V lost 7 bases and J 3 bases, leaving 8 bases between the germline ends. The CDR3 consists of 12 residues. This CDR3 is CASTGPTDTQYF. In DNA, the CDR3 is TGTGCCAGCACAGGTCCGACAGATACGCAGTATTTT.

This clone came up once. The chain is built from TRBV11-2 and TRBJ1-1, with TRBD1 matching 7 bases. Germline CDR1 reads SGHAT; CDR2 reads FQNNGV. The junction had 4 bases not matched to a gene; V was cut back by 3 bases and J by 0 bases. This CDR3 comprises 15 residues. The CDR3 spells CASSFRQGLNTEAFF. DNA for the CDR3: TGTGCCAGCAGCTTCCGACAGGGTTTGAACACTGAAGCTTTCTTT.

The chain joins TRBV5-6 to TRBJ1-2, with 10 bases lining up with TRBD1. CDR1 SGHDT and CDR2 YYEEEE come from the germline V gene. This CDR3 region has 15 residues. With 1 base clipped from V and 4 bases from J, the junction kept 4 bases outside the gene matches. The CDR3 protein is CASSLPDRGGYGYTF. CDR3 DNA: TGTGCCAGCAGCTTGCCGGACAGGGGGGGCTATGGCTACACCTTC. The variable domain in full, with the rest retrieved from reference TRBV5-6 and TRBJ1-2, is DAGVTQSPTHLIKTRGQQVTLRCSPKSGHDTVSWYQQALGQGPQFIFQYYEEEERQRGNFPDRFSGHQFPNYSSELNVNALLLGDSALYLCASSLPDRGGYGYTFGSGTRLTVV.

V gene TRBV19 combines with J gene TRBJ1-6; the match to TRBD1 covers 9 bases. CDR3 length: 13 amino acids. Germline trimming cut 4 bases from V and 13 bases from J; bases unmatched to any gene: 5. CDR1 is LNHDA, CDR2 SQIVND, per germline (reference sequence). The CDR3 sequence is CASSSDRGFPLHF. Here the CDR3 DNA reads TGTGCCAGTAGTAGCGACAGGGGGTTCCCCCTCCACTTT.

The V gene is TRBV2, the J gene TRBJ2-7; perhaps TRBD2 as D (5 bases). Looked up from germline, CDR1 is SNHLY and CDR2 is FYNNEI. The CDR3 is made up of 12 amino acids. V lost 7 bases and J lost 2, with 9 bases in between. CDR3 in DNA: TGTGCCAGCAATGGGGAGCCCTACGAGCAGTACTTC. Protein product: CASNGEPYEQYF.

The gene calls are TRBV6-5 and TRBJ1-1, with TRBD1 identical over 9 bases. The CDR3 is 14 residues long. Germline lookup yields CDR1 MNHEY and CDR2 SVGAGI. The V gene end was trimmed by 6 bases and the J gene end by 5 bases; junction bases not matched to a gene: 7. CDR3 nucleotide sequence: TGTGCCAGCAGACCCGGGACAGGGATAACTGAAGCTTTCTTT. Its translation: CASRPGTGITEAFF.

The chain is built from TRBV9 and TRBJ1-2; maybe TRBD1 (5 bases). Germline V gene sequence: CDR1 SGDLS, CDR2 YYNGEE. This CDR3 has 14 amino acids. V was clipped by 5 bases and J by 4 bases, with 15 bases between them. The DNA for the CDR3 is TGTGCCAGCAGTGAAGGGGTGCGAGGCTATGGCTACACCTTC. It specifies CASSEGVRGYGYTF.

This clone was observed a single time. This chain joins TRBV5-1 and TRBJ1-1, with D tentatively TRBD1 (5 bases). The CDR3 is made up of 13 amino acids. Trimming shortened V by 3 bases and J by 5 bases, and 11 bases separated the two germline ends. Germline V gene sequence: CDR1 SGHRS, CDR2 YFSETQ. CDR3 in amino acids: CASSWDSGTEAFF. CDR3 in DNA: TGCGCCAGCAGCTGGGACTCGGGGACTGAAGCTTTCTTT.